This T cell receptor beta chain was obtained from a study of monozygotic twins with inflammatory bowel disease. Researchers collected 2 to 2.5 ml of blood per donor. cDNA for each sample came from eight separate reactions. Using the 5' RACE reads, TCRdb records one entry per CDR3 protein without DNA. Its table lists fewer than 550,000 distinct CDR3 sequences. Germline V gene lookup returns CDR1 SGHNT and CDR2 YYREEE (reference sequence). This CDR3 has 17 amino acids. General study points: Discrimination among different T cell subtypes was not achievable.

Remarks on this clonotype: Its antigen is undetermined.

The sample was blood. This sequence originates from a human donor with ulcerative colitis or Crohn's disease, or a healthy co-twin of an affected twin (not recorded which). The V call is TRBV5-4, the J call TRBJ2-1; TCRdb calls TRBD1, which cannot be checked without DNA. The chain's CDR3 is CASSLGQGPNSYNEQFF.